These T cell receptor beta chains were read from a single sample in a study of T cells after yellow fever vaccination. Using its own MiXCR run on the 5' RACE reads, TCRdb lists one record per CDR3 protein. The sample yields 100,000 to 150,000 distinct CDR3 sequences, about 7% seen once. Sequenced here: CD4+ T cells sorted from PBMCs, sampled more than 8 days after the first yellow fever vaccination. These receptor sequences come from a man younger than 35 who received the YFV17D yellow fever vaccine. CDR3s include the opening cysteine and the closing phenylalanine or tryptophan.

J gene: TRBJ1-5; V gene: TRBV7-8; CDR3 protein: CASSPRDLRPQHF
J gene: TRBJ2-1; V gene: TRBV24-1; CDR3 protein: CATSDRGQGENEQFF
J gene: TRBJ1-1; V gene: TRBV27; CDR3 protein: CASSLTPRWTGEMNTEAFF
J gene: TRBJ2-1; V gene: TRBV5-4; CDR3 protein: CASSSGAQARNEQFF
J gene: TRBJ2-2; V gene: TRBV15; CDR3 protein: CATGTGLSGELFF
J gene: TRBJ2-2; V gene: TRBV2; CDR3 protein: CASSRTSGANTGELFF
J gene: TRBJ2-3; V gene: TRBV7-2; CDR3 protein: CASSLVGSGLAVNTQYF
J gene: TRBJ2-1; V gene: TRBV27; CDR3 protein: CASRWGRGANEQFF
J gene: TRBJ1-2; V gene: TRBV7-2; CDR3 protein: CASSFGVGHGYTF
J gene: TRBJ2-6; V gene: TRBV14; CDR3 protein: CASSQVWGAGYSGANVLTF
J gene: TRBJ1-1; V gene: TRBV4-2; CDR3 protein: CASSQPRGLDTEAFF
J gene: TRBJ2-1; V gene: TRBV7-3; CDR3 protein: CASSPRAAGVSEQFF
J gene: TRBJ2-6; V gene: TRBV5-1; CDR3 protein: CASSLEVVPGANVLTF
J gene: TRBJ2-3; V gene: TRBV5-1; CDR3 protein: CASSPGQGGADTQYF
J gene: TRBJ2-3; V gene: TRBV18; CDR3 protein: CASSPRGGDTQYF
J gene: TRBJ1-2; V gene: TRBV5-1; CDR3 protein: CASRPLGSSTNYGYTF
J gene: TRBJ1-5; V gene: TRBV4-2; CDR3 protein: CASSPLATGVQPQHF
J gene: TRBJ1-6; V gene: TRBV7-9; CDR3 protein: CASSSLPGRDNSPLHF
J gene: TRBJ2-3; V gene: TRBV7-2; CDR3 protein: CASSQALSPTDTQYF
J gene: TRBJ2-5; V gene: TRBV6-5; CDR3 protein: CASSRQPKETQYF
J gene: TRBJ1-2; V gene: TRBV5-8; CDR3 protein: CASSLDSNYGYTF
J gene: TRBJ2-5; V gene: TRBV5-6; CDR3 protein: CASAPLYGRSETQYF
J gene: TRBJ2-6; V gene: TRBV30; CDR3 protein: CAWTGTVISARPGANVLTF
J gene: TRBJ1-1; V gene: TRBV28; CDR3 protein: CASSLGQGSEAFF
J gene: TRBJ1-6; V gene: TRBV7-3; CDR3 protein: CASSLEQGNSPLHF
J gene: TRBJ1-1; V gene: TRBV4-1; CDR3 protein: CASSQPGTGGSEAFF
J gene: TRBJ2-6; V gene: TRBV12-3/TRBV12-4; CDR3 protein: CASSFLLISSGANVLTF
J gene: TRBJ1-2; V gene: TRBV7-3; CDR3 protein: CASSLAAAKANYGYTF
J gene: TRBJ1-1; V gene: TRBV5-1; CDR3 protein: CASSRGEMTEAFF
J gene: TRBJ2-1; V gene: TRBV6-5; CDR3 protein: CASSYSEGQGKFF
J gene: TRBJ2-3; V gene: TRBV5-1; CDR3 protein: CASNQLWGALTDTQYF